This T cell receptor (beta chain) was identified during a study of neoadjuvant anti-PD-1 for oral cavity cancer. Overall study results and limits: Higher pretreatment Treg/Th17 ratios tracked higher pretreatment blood clonality.

This clone occurred once. Its target is not known. Clones were read by immunoSEQ multiplex PCR, and TCRdb kept only the in-frame ones, dropping some. In the table there are tens of thousands of clones, around 80% of which are singletons. Germline assignment: CDR1 MNHNY and CDR2 SVGAGI (reference sequence). The CDR3 totals 14 residues. With 0 bases removed from V and 5 bases from J, the gap between germline ends came to 10 bases. Sample: PBMCs, taken before nivolumab (anti-PD-1) treatment. This TCR was sampled from a person between 40 and 79 years old with oral cavity squamous cell carcinoma. The chain is built from TRBV6-6 and TRBJ1-1; D is unclear. CDR3 amino acids: CASSYSGYDTEAFF. DNA of the CDR3: TGTGCCAGCAGTTACTCAGGGTACGATACTGAAGCTTTCTTT.